Sequencing of this T cell receptor (beta chain) was carried out in a study of T cell changes during pregnancy in multiple sclerosis. This table comes from immunoSEQ multiplex PCR, and its TCRdb copy is limited to in-frame clones, with some not included. The data show 50,000 to 60,000 clones, 80% to 90% seen once. This CDR3 contains 13 residues. V lost 11 bases and J 5 bases, leaving 13 bases between the germline ends. Germline CDR1 reads MNHNY; CDR2 reads SVGAGI (reference sequence). This sequence was found in a female donor with multiple sclerosis, enrolled in a pregnancy study. V usage is TRBV6-6 and J usage is TRBJ1-6; D unresolved. The sequences come from CD4+ T cells from peripheral blood mononuclear cells, collected in the first trimester of pregnancy. The CDR3 sequence: CAHQRSNNSPLHF. The CDR3 bases are TGTGCCCATCAGAGGAGTAATAATTCACCCCTCCACTTT.